These 13 T cell receptor beta chains share one sample of origin, sequenced in a study of T cells in Graves' hyperthyroidism and ophthalmopathy. RNA transcripts yielded amplified TCR beta CDR3 regions. The TCR CDR3 first-round RT-PCR relied on the HTBI primer set. TCRdb fed the multiplex PCR reads into MiXCR, producing one record per CDR3 protein. The profile shows some 440,000 distinct CDR3 sequences, about 15% of them singletons. Input material: blood. The receptors originated from a woman aged 18-35 years with Graves' hyperthyroidism.

This clonotype was seen many times. The V gene is TRBV7-2, the J gene TRBJ1-5; 7 nucleotides agree with TRBD1. Germline assignment: CDR1 SGHTA and CDR2 FQGNSA. V trimming: 2 bases; J trimming: 2 bases; junction bases outside the gene matches: 6. The CDR3 runs 16 residues. The CDR3 sequence is CASSLNPQGGNQPQHF. The CDR3, as DNA: TGTGCCAGCAGCTTAAACCCCCAGGGGGGCAATCAGCCCCAGCATTTT.

This clonotype was seen ten or more times. J is TRBJ1-1 and V is TRBV27, with D maybe TRBD1 (5 bases). The germline V gene has CDR1 MNHEY and CDR2 SMNVEV (reference sequence). Between the trimmed V and J ends, which lost 3 bases and 0 bases, there was a span of 11 bases. The CDR3 spans 15 residues. The CDR3 loop reads CASSLGVNMNTEAFF. CDR3 in DNA: TGTGCCAGCAGTTTGGGGGTTAACATGAACACTGAAGCTTTCTTT.

The genes are TRBV6-2 or TRBV6-3 and TRBJ1-5, with 9 nucleotides matching TRBD1. Unmatched junction bases numbered 8, after V lost 10 bases and J lost 7 bases. Germline V gene data show CDR1 as MNHEY and CDR2 as SVGEGT. The CDR3 spans 13 residues. The CDR3: CATLGQGSQPQHF. Here the CDR3 DNA reads TGTGCCACCTTGGGACAGGGAAGCCAGCCCCAGCATTTT.

The rearrangement uses TRBV14 and TRBJ2-5, with D unclear. The CDR3 is 13 amino acids. Per germline, CDR1 SGHDN and CDR2 FVKESK. Trimming pared 7 bases from V and 1 base from J, leaving 10 bases between. The CDR3 DNA reads as TGTGCCAGCAAGGCAGACTCCCAAGAGACCCAGTACTTC. Translation gives CASKADSQETQYF.

This clonotype was observed at least ten times. The CDR3 reads CSARRPGMRTGELFF. DNA for the CDR3: TGCAGTGCTAGGAGGCCCGGGATGAGAACCGGGGAGCTGTTTTTT. The gene calls are TRBV20-1 and TRBJ2-2, with a tentative D call TRBD2 (5 bases). This CDR3 spans 15 amino acids. With 3 bases removed from V and 5 bases from J, the gap between germline ends came to 16 bases. Germline lookup yields CDR1 DFQATT and CDR2 SNEGSKA (reference sequence).

This clonotype was counted between two and nine times. This chain links TRBV12-3 or TRBV12-4 with TRBJ2-7, with 11 bases lining up with TRBD2. The CDR3 runs 14 residues. V shed 5 bases, J shed 2 bases, and the junction held 2 bases outside the gene matches. In nucleotides, the CDR3 is TGTGCCAGCAGTCGTAGCGGGGGGGCCTACGAGCAGTACTTC. It specifies CASSRSGGAYEQYF.

The V call is TRBV5-1, the J call TRBJ1-5; 7 bases map to TRBD1. CDR3 length equals 14 residues. Losses at the gene ends were 0 bases for V and 6 bases for J; bases not matched to a gene: 3. Germline V gives CDR1 SGHRS, CDR2 YFSETQ. The CDR3 DNA is TGCGCCAGCAGCTTGGGGGACAGAAGTCAGCCCCAGCATTTT. Translation: CASSLGDRSQPQHF.

The V and J genes are TRBV7-2 and TRBJ1-1, with 8 bases that match TRBD1. After removal of 5 bases from V and 2 bases from J, the junction contained 7 bases not matched to a gene. Germline V gives CDR1 SGHTA, CDR2 FQGNSA. The CDR3 has 15 residues. In DNA, the CDR3 is TGTGCCAGCAGCCGCGCAGGGGGCGCAAACACTGAAGCTTTCTTT. It translates to CASSRAGGANTEAFF.

This clonotype was observed a handful of times. The chain carries TRBV7-2 and TRBJ2-5; TRBD2 matches 12 bases. The germline V gene has CDR1 SGHTA and CDR2 FQGNSA. Germline trimming cut 0 bases from V and 2 bases from J; bases unmatched to any gene: 13. The CDR3 loop spans 20 amino acids. This CDR3 reads CASSLAFATSGGLQQETQYF. As DNA, the CDR3 is TGTGCCAGCAGCTTAGCGTTCGCGACTAGCGGGGGATTACAACAAGAGACCCAGTACTTC.

This clonotype was observed many times. V usage is TRBV19 and J usage is TRBJ2-2; D is uncertain. The length of the CDR3 is 13 residues. Trimming took off 5 bases at V and 4 bases at J, with 8 bases between the two ends. Germline CDR1 and CDR2: LNHDA and SQIVND (reference sequence). The CDR3 reads CASSLSTTGELFF. CDR3 bases: TGTGCCAGTAGTTTGTCAACCACCGGGGAGCTGTTTTTT.

The gene calls are TRBV25-1 and TRBJ1-4; tentatively, D is TRBD1 (6 bases). Trimming took 4 bases from V and 5 from J, leaving 11 bases between them. The length of the CDR3 is 14 residues. Germline V gives CDR1 MGHDK, CDR2 SYGVNS. As DNA, the CDR3 is TGTGCCAGCAGTGCACAGGGTCGAAATGAAAAACTGTTTTTT. Translation gives CASSAQGRNEKLFF.

There are many counts of this clonotype. The chain uses TRBV12-3 or TRBV12-4 and TRBJ1-1; tentatively, D is TRBD1 (6 bases). This CDR3 spans 13 amino acids. With 4 bases removed from V and 0 bases from J, the gap between germline ends came to 6 bases. The chain's CDR3 is CASSWTVNTEAFF. CDR3 bases: TGTGCCAGCAGTTGGACAGTGAACACTGAAGCTTTCTTT.

The gene calls are TRBV7-9 and TRBJ2-2; 7 bases agree with TRBD1. Germline V gives CDR1 SEHNR, CDR2 FQNEAQ (reference sequence). The CDR3 is made up of 18 amino acids. V was clipped by 5 bases and J by 0 bases; unmatched bases: 12. CDR3 sequence reads: CASSPPPTGQTNTGELFF. For the CDR3, the DNA is TGTGCCAGCAGCCCCCCACCTACGGGACAGACGAACACCGGGGAGCTGTTTTTT.